This T cell receptor (beta chain) is from a study of T cell repertoires in cytomegalovirus infection. Comment on this clonotype: No antigen is known for it.

TCRdb ran MiXCR on the reads and lists one entry per CDR3 protein. The sample yields about 920,000 distinct CDR3 sequences, roughly 30% seen once. J lost 3 bases, V lost 0 bases, and 1 base had no gene match. Germline lookup yields CDR1 WNHNN and CDR2 SYGVQD (reference sequence). The CDR3 runs 16 residues. This TCR came from a human donor in good health (CMV status not recorded). Some clones in this sample may be carry-over from other donors' samples. This specimen was cultured CD8+ T cells from PBMCs, taken from culture after CMV antigen stimulation. The chain links TRBV10-1 to TRBJ2-1; 11 bases are shared with TRBD2. In DNA, the CDR3 is TGCGCCAGCAGTGAGTCGACTAGCGGGGTCTACAATGAGCAGTTCTTC. Residues: CASSESTSGVYNEQFF.